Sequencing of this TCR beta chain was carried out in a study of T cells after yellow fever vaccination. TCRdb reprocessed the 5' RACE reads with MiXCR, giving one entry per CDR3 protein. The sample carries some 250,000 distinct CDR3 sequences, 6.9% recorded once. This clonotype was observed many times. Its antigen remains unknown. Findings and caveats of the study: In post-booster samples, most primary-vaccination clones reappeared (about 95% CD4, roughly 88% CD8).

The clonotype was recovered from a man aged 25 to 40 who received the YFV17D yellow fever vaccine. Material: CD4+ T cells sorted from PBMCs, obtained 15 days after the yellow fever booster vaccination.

The CDR3 DNA reads TGCAGTGCTAGAGTGGGGGAAGCGAACACCGGGGAGCTGTTTTTT. This codes for CSARVGEANTGELFF. The chain combines TRBV20-1 with TRBJ2-2; either TRBD1 or TRBD2 may fit D (5 bases each). Germline V gene data show CDR1 as DFQATT and CDR2 as SNEGSKA (reference sequence). Deletions cut 1 base from V and 0 bases from J, with 9 bases between. This CDR3 region has 15 residues.